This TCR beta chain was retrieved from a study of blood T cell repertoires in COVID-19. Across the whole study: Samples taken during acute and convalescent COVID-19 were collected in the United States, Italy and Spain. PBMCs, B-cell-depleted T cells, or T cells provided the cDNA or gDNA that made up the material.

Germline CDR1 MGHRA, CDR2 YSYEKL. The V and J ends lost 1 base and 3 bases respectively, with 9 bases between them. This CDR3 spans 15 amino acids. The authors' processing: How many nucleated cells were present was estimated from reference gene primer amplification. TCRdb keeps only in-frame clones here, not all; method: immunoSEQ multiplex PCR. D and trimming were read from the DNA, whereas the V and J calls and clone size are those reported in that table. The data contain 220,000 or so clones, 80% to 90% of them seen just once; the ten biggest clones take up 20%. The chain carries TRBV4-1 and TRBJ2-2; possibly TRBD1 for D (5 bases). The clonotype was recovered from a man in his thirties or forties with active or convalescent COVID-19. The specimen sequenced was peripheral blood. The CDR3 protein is CASSQARVDTGELFF. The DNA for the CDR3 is TGCGCCAGCAGCCAAGCCAGGGTGGACACCGGGGAGCTGTTTTTT.